This TCR beta chain was identified in a study of T cells in Graves' hyperthyroidism and ophthalmopathy. Background on the study: Peripheral blood samples were taken at initial diagnosis, prior to any treatment.

CDR1 is MNHNS, CDR2 SASEGT, per germline. CDR3 length: 15 amino acids. With V trimmed by 3 bases and J by 1 base, 5 bases remained unmatched. RNA transcripts were the template for amplifying TCR beta CDR3 regions. HTBI primers were the set used in a first-round RT-PCR of the TCR CDR3. TCRdb processed the multiplex PCR reads anew with MiXCR; each CDR3 protein has one entry. Here the sample spans around 350,000 distinct CDR3 sequences, about 20% being singletons. Researchers barred patients who had uncontrolled infection, other autoimmune disease, pregnancy or lactation. Fresh 10 ml peripheral blood yielded PBMCs.

This clonotype originated in a woman aged 18-29 years with Graves' hyperthyroidism. This chain uses TRBV6-1 with TRBJ2-5; 7 nucleotides agree with TRBD2. The sample comprised blood. CDR3 in amino acids: CASSDGAGSQETQYF. Written as DNA, the CDR3 is TGTGCCAGCAGTGATGGAGCGGGGTCCCAAGAGACCCAGTACTTC.